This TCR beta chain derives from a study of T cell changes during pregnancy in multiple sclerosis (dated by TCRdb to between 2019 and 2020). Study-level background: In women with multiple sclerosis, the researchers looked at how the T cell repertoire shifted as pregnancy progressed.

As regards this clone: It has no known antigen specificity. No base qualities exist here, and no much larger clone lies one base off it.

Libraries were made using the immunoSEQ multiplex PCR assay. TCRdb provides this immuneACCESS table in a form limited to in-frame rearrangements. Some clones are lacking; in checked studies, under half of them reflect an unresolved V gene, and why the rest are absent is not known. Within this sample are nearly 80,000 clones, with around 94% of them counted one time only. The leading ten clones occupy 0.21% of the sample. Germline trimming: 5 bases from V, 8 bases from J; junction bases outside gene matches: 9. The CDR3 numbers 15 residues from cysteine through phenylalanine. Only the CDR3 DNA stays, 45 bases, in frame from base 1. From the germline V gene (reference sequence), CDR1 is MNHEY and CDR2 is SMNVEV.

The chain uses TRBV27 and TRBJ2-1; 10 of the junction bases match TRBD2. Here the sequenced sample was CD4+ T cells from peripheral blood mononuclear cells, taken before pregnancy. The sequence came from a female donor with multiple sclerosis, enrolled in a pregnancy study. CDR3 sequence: CASSPRRAGGYEQFF. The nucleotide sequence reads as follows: TGTGCCAGCAGTCCCCGCAGAGCGGGAGGGTATGAGCAGTTCTTC.